This T cell receptor beta chain originates from a study of CD8 T cells in ankylosing spondylitis. V lost 3 bases, J lost 4 bases, and 9 bases lay in between. The CDR3 has 13 residues. The V gene's germline CDR1 is MNHEY and CDR2 SMNVEV (reference sequence). Ten or more counts support this clonotype. What it recognizes is unknown. TCRdb itself ran the 5' RACE reads through MiXCR, one entry per CDR3 protein. The top ten clones hold approximately 0.61% of a sample with about 260,000 distinct CDR3 sequences, roughly 25% of them seen once. Notes on the study in general: Significantly higher representation of disease-linked clones was reported for matched ankylosing spondylitis synovial fluid.

The V gene is TRBV27, the J gene TRBJ1-1; D is unresolved. The clonotype was recovered from a male donor with ankylosing spondylitis or in good health (not recorded which). Sequenced input: blood, either unsorted or a sorted T cell fraction (not recorded which). CDR3 coding DNA: TGTGCCAGCAGTTTTTCTGGAGGCACTGAAGCTTTCTTT. This codes for CASSFSGGTEAFF.